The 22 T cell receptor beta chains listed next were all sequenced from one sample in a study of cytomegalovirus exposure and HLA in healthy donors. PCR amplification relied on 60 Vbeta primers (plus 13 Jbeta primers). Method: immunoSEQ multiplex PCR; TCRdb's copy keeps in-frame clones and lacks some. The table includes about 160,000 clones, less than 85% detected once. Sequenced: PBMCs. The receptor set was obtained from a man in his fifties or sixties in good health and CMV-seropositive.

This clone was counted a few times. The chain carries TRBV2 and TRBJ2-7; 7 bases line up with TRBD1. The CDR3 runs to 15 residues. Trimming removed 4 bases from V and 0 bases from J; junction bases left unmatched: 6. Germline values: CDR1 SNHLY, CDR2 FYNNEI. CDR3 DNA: TGTGCCAGCAGTGGATTCGGGACAGTCTCCTACGAGCAGTACTTC. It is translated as CASSGFGTVSYEQYF.

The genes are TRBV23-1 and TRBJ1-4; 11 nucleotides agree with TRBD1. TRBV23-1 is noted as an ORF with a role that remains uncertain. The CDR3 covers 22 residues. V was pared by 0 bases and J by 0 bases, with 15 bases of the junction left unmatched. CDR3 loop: CASSQSYIGRDRGYATNEKLFF. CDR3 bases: TGCGCCAGCAGTCAATCGTACATTGGGCGGGACAGGGGGTATGCAACTAATGAAAAACTGTTTTTT.

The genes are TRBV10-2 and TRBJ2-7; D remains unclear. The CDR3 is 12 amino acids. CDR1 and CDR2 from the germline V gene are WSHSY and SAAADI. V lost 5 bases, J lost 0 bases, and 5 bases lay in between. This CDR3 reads CASSKSSYEQYF. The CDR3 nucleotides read TGCGCCAGCAGTAAGAGCTCCTACGAGCAGTACTTC.

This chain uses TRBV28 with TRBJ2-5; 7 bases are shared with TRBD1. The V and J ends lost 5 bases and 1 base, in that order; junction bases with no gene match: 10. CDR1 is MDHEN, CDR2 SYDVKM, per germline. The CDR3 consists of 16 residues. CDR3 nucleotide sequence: TGTGCCAGCAGTCATCAAGACGGGACAGTCCAAGAGACCCAGTACTTC. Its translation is CASSHQDGTVQETQYF.

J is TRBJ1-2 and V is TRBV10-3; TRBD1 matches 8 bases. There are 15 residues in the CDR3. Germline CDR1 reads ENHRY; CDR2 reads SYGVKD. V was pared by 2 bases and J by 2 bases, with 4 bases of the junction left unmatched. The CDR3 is CAISERQGANYGYTF. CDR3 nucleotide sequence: TGTGCCATCAGTGAGCGCCAGGGGGCGAACTATGGCTACACCTTC.

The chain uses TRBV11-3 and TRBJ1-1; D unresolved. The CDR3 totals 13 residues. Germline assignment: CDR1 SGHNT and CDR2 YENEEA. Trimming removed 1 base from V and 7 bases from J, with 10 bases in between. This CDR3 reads CASSLGPGIEAFF. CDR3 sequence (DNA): TGTGCCAGCAGCTTAGGTCCGGGGATTGAAGCTTTCTTT.

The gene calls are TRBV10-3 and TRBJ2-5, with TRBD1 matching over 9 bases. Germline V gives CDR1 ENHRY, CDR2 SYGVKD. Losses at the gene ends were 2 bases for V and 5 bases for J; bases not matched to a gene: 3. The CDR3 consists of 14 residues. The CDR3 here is CAISEGTGRETQYF. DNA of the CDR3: TGTGCCATCAGTGAGGGGACAGGGAGGGAGACCCAGTACTTC.

The chain's CDR3 is CASSFGASYEQYF. In nucleotides, the CDR3 is TGTGCCAGCAGTTTCGGAGCCTCCTACGAGCAGTACTTC. The chain carries TRBV27 and TRBJ2-7, with D unclear. Germline lookup yields CDR1 MNHEY and CDR2 SMNVEV (reference sequence). The CDR3 has 13 residues. The germline V and J ends were trimmed by 3 bases and 0 bases, with 6 bases remaining between them.

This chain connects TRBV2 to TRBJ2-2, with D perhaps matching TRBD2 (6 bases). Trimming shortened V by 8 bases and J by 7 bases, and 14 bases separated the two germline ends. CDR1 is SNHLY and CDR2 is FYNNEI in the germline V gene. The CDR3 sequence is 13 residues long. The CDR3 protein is CASGQLAGGELFF. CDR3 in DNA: TGTGCCAGCGGCCAACTAGCCGGCGGGGAGCTGTTTTTT.

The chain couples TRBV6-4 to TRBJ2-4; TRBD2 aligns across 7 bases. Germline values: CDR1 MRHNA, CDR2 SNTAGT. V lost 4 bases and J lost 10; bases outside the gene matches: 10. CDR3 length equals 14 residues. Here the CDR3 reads CASSAISGLGIQYF. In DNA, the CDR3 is TGTGCCAGCAGTGCTATTAGCGGGCTGGGGATTCAGTACTTC.

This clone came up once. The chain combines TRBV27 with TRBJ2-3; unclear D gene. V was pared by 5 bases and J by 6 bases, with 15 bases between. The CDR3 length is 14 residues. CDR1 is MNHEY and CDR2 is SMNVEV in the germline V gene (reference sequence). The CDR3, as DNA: TGTGCCAGCAGTCCCCGGGTCACGCCGGATACGCAGTATTTT. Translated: CASSPRVTPDTQYF.

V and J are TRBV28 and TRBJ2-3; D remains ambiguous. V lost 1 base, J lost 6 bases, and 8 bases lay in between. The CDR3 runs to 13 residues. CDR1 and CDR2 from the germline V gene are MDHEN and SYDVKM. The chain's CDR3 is CASSLSRVDTQYF. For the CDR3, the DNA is TGTGCCAGCAGTTTATCTAGAGTGGATACGCAGTATTTT. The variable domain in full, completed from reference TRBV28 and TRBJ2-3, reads DVKVTQSSRYLVKRTGEKVFLECVQDMDHENMFWYRQDPGLGLRLIYFSYDVKMKEKGDIPEGYSVSREKKERFSLILESASTNQTSMYLCASSLSRVDTQYFGPGTRLTVL.

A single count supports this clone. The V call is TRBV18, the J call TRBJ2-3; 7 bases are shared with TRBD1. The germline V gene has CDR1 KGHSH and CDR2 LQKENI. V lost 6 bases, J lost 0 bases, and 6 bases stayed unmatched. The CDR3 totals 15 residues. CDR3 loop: CASSLDRTSTDTQYF. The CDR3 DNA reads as TGTGCCAGCTCGCTGGACAGGACTAGCACAGATACGCAGTATTTT.

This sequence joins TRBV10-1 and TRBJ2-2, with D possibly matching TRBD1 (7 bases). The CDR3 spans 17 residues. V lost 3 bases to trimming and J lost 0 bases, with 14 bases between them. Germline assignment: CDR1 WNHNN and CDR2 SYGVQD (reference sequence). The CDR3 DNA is TGCGCCAGCAGTGAAGGAGGGGGCGCAGCGAACACCGGGGAGCTGTTTTTT. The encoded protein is CASSEGGGAANTGELFF.

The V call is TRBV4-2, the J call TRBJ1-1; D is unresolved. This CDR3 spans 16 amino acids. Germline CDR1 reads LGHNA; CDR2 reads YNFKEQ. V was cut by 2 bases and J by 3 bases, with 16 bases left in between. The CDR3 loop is CASSQHAAVADTEAFF. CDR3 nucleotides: TGTGCCAGCAGCCAACACGCCGCGGTCGCGGACACTGAAGCTTTCTTT.

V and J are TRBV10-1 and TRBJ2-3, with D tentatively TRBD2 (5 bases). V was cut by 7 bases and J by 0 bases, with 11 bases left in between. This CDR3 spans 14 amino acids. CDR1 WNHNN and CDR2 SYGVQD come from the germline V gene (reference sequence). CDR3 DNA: TGCGCCAGCACCCTCGGCGGGAGCACAGATACGCAGTATTTT. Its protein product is CASTLGGSTDTQYF.

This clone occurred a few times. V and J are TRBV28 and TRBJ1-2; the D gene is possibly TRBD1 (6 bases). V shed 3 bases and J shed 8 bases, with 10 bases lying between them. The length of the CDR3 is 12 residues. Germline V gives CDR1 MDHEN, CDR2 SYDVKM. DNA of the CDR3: TGTGCCAGCAGTTTCGGGGGGCGGGGCTACACCTTC. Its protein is CASSFGGRGYTF.

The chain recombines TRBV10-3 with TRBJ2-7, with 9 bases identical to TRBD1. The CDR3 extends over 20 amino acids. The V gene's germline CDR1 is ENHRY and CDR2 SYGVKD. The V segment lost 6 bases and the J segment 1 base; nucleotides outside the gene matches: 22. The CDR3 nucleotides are TGTGCCATCAGCTCCAACCCGTCTCAAGGGGGACAGGGATATTCCTACGAGCAGTACTTC. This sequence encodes CAISSNPSQGGQGYSYEQYF.

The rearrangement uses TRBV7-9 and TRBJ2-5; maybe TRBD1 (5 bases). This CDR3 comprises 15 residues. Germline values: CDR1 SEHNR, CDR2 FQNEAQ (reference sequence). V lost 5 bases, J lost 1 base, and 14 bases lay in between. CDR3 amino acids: CASSEPRTLQETQYF. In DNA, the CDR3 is TGTGCCAGCAGCGAGCCTAGGACACTCCAAGAGACCCAGTACTTC.

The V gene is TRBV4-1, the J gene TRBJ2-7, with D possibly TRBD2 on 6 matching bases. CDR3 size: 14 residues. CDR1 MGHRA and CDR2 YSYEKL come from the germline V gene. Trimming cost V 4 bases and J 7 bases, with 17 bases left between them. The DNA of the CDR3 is TGCGCCAGCAGCCTAGGGACTGAGCGAATGGAGCAGTACTTC. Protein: CASSLGTERMEQYF.

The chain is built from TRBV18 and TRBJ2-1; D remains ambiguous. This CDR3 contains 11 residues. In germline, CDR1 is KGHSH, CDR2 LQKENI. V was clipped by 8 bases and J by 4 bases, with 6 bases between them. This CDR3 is CASGPYNEQFF. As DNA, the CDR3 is TGTGCCAGCGGGCCTTACAATGAGCAGTTCTTC.

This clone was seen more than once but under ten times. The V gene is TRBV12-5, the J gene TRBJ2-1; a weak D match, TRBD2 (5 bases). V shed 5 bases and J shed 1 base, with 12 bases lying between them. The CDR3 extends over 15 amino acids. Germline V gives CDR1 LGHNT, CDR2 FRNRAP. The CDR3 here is CASGPAGESYNEQFF. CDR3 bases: TGTGCTAGTGGTCCCGCTGGGGAGTCCTACAATGAGCAGTTCTTC.